Listed here are 21 T cell receptor beta chains from one sample, sequenced in a study of CD8 T cells in Susac syndrome (dated by TCRdb to between 2019 and 2020). Libraries came from the immunoSEQ multiplex PCR assay. RNA was extracted using the RNeasy kit, and about 0.5 to 1 ug of the RNA was reverse transcribed with random hexamers. The public reads were run again by TCRdb, first through fastp at Q25 and then through MiXCR, and only productive beta chains were kept. Rows matching on CDR3 protein sequence are summarized as one entry with the most common DNA and genes. This sample has 110,000 or so distinct CDR3 sequences in its table, and 90% to 98% of those were observed once. Jointly, the top ten make up roughly 0.096% of the sample. Source material: CD4+ T cells from PBMCs. The receptors were sampled from a human donor in good health.

The genes are TRBV19 and TRBJ2-3; D might be TRBD1 (5 bases). CDR3 length: 16 residues. Looked up from germline, CDR1 is LNHDA and CDR2 is SQIVND (reference sequence). V lost 1 base, J lost 5 bases, and 16 bases lay in between. The CDR3 bases are TGTGCCAGTAGTATAGGGGGTGGAACAGGTGAAGATACGCAGTATTTT. It is translated as CASSIGGGTGEDTQYF.

The chain carries TRBV14 and TRBJ2-7, with D possibly matching TRBD2 (5 bases). CDR3 length: 16 amino acids. Trimming pared 5 bases from V and 0 bases from J, leaving 17 bases between. In germline, CDR1 is SGHDN, CDR2 FVKESK. The CDR3 region has the DNA TGTGCCAGCAGCTACCGCCCCGGGGTGGACTCCTACGAGCAGTACTTC. Translation gives CASSYRPGVDSYEQYF.

V usage is TRBV7-9 and J usage is TRBJ1-5; 7 bases are shared with TRBD1. J was trimmed by 5 bases and V by 5 bases; bases with no gene match: 3. The CDR3 totals 13 residues. CDR1 is SEHNR and CDR2 is FQNEAQ in the germline V gene (reference sequence). The CDR3 loop reads CASSTGAYQPQHF. CDR3 in DNA: TGTGCCAGCAGCACAGGGGCGTATCAGCCCCAGCATTTT. Filled out from reference TRBV7-9 and TRBJ1-5, the complete variable domain reads DTGVSQNPRHKITKRGQNVTFRCDPISEHNRLYWYRQTLGQGPEFLTYFQNEAQLEKSRLLSDRFSAERPKGSFSTLEIQRTEQGDSAMYLCASSTGAYQPQHFGDGTRLSIL.

This sequence joins TRBV20-1 and TRBJ2-7; 13 bases are a match to TRBD2. The CDR3 is 13 residues long. Germline V gene lookup returns CDR1 DFQATT and CDR2 SNEGSKA (reference sequence). V lost 6 bases and J lost 4; bases outside the gene matches: 3. CDR3 sequence reads: CSALAGGAYEQYF. The CDR3, as DNA: TGCAGTGCACTAGCGGGAGGGGCATACGAGCAGTACTTC.

The chain carries TRBV7-2 and TRBJ2-3; TRBD2 agrees at 7 bases. The CDR3 spans 15 residues. Germline V gene lookup returns CDR1 SGHTA and CDR2 FQGNSA. Trimming cost V 6 bases and J 0 bases; bases outside gene matches: 6. The CDR3 coding sequence is TGTGCCAGCAGTAGACAAGCGGGGAGCACAGATACGCAGTATTTT. Its protein product is CASSRQAGSTDTQYF.

The J gene is TRBJ1-1, the V gene TRBV29-1; possible D gene TRBD1, 6 bases. From germline, CDR1 is SQVTM and CDR2 ANQGSEA. This CDR3 is 13 amino acids long. Trimming cost V 6 bases and J 5 bases, with 16 bases left between them. The CDR3 here is CSVDRGGGTEAFF. The CDR3 nucleotides read TGCAGCGTGGATAGGGGGGGTGGAACTGAAGCTTTCTTT.

As DNA, the CDR3 is TGCAGTGCCCACAGCGCGGAGCAGGGGAACACTGAAGCTTTCTTT. Translation gives CSAHSAEQGNTEAFF. The genes are TRBV20-1 and TRBJ1-1, with D possibly being TRBD1 (5 bases). The germline V and J ends were trimmed by 6 bases and 1 base, with 18 bases remaining between them. This CDR3 region has 15 residues. The germline V gene has CDR1 DFQATT and CDR2 SNEGSKA (reference sequence).

The rearrangement joins TRBV28 to TRBJ1-2; TRBD1 might be the D (5 bases). The CDR3 has 14 residues. V was clipped by 4 bases and J by 8 bases, with 17 bases between them. The germline CDR1 and CDR2 sequences are MDHEN and SYDVKM. CDR3 in DNA: TGTGCCAGCAGTTGGGGGAGCGAAGTGAGGGGCTACACCTTC. It yields the protein CASSWGSEVRGYTF.

The chain links TRBV3-1 to TRBJ1-1; D call uncertain. Germline V gene data show CDR1 as LGHDT and CDR2 as YNNKEL (reference sequence). V was cut by 5 bases and J by 10 bases, with 14 bases left in between. CDR3 length equals 12 residues. CDR3 in amino acids: CASSWTSAVAFF. In nucleotides, the CDR3 is TGTGCCAGCAGCTGGACCTCAGCAGTAGCTTTCTTT.

In this sample, this clonotype turned up once. The V gene is TRBV5-4, the J gene TRBJ1-6; D is unresolved. The CDR3 consists of 13 residues. Per germline, CDR1 SGHNT and CDR2 YYREEE (reference sequence). Trimming shortened V by 0 bases and J by 6 bases, and 4 bases separated the two germline ends. The CDR3 bases are TGTGCCAGCAGCTTGGACCTTAATTCACCCCTCCACTTT. This encodes CASSLDLNSPLHF.

This clonotype was observed once. CDR3 sequence (DNA): TGCAGCGTGTCGACAGCGCCGAACACTGAAGCTTTCTTT. It is translated as CSVSTAPNTEAFF. This chain joins TRBV29-1 and TRBJ1-1; tentatively, D is TRBD1 (5 bases). V lost 6 bases, J lost 1 base, and 12 bases lay in between. The CDR3 extends over 13 amino acids. Germline V CDR1 and CDR2: SQVTM, ANQGSEA.

This clonotype has only one observation. The chain employs TRBV6-1 and TRBJ1-5; D call uncertain. This CDR3 is built from 15 residues. V was trimmed by 6 bases and J by 2 bases, leaving 14 bases between them. CDR1 is MNHNS and CDR2 is SASEGT in the germline V gene. Here the CDR3 reads CASSQNRAGNQPQHF. The CDR3 DNA follows: TGTGCCAGCAGCCAGAACAGAGCGGGCAATCAGCCCCAGCATTTT.

The rearrangement uses TRBV25-1 and TRBJ2-7, with a tentative D call TRBD1 (6 bases). Trimming shortened V by 9 bases and J by 4 bases, and 13 bases separated the two germline ends. The CDR3 runs 12 residues. Germline CDR1 and CDR2: MGHDK and SYGVNS. The DNA of the CDR3 is TGTGCCAGTGGACAGCAAACTTACGAGCAGTACTTC. It encodes CASGQQTYEQYF.

The chain has TRBV5-6 and TRBJ2-2, with D possibly TRBD2 on 6 matching bases. The CDR3 sequence is 16 residues long. CDR1 is SGHDT, CDR2 YYEEEE, per germline. V was cut by 4 bases and J by 6 bases, with 19 bases left in between. The CDR3 sequence is CASSMTGLPRAGELFF. The CDR3, as DNA: TGTGCCAGCAGCATGACGGGACTCCCGAGGGCCGGGGAGCTGTTTTTT.

The V call is TRBV29-1, the J call TRBJ1-2; D is perhaps TRBD1 (5 bases). This CDR3 spans 12 amino acids. Germline CDR1 and CDR2: SQVTM and ANQGSEA. Deletions cut 1 base from V and 4 bases from J, with 7 bases between. The CDR3 loop reads CSVEGDGYGYTF. CDR3 bases: TGCAGCGTTGAAGGGGACGGCTATGGCTACACCTTC.

The chain uses TRBV10-3 and TRBJ1-5, with TRBD1 as a possible D gene (5 bases). CDR1 is ENHRY, CDR2 SYGVKD, per germline. The CDR3 has 16 residues. Trimming pared 10 bases from V and 3 bases from J, leaving 22 bases between. Here the CDR3 DNA reads TGTGCCAGCGGGAGGACGGAAGAGGGGACCAATCAGCCCCAGCATTTT. Encoded protein: CASGRTEEGTNQPQHF.

V and J are TRBV7-3 and TRBJ2-5; 7 nucleotides match TRBD2. With V trimmed by 5 bases and J by 2 bases, 8 bases remained unmatched. The germline V gene encodes CDR1 SGHTA and CDR2 FQGTGA. This CDR3 spans 15 amino acids. CDR3 coding DNA: TGTGCCAGCAGCCCCCAACTAGCGTCTCAAGAGACCCAGTACTTC. It specifies CASSPQLASQETQYF.

The chain links TRBV3-1 to TRBJ2-7; D possibly corresponds to TRBD1 (5 bases). The length of the CDR3 is 15 residues. Deletions cut 4 bases from V and 2 bases from J, with 15 bases between. Germline assignment: CDR1 LGHDT and CDR2 YNNKEL (reference sequence). CDR3 DNA sequence: TGTGCCAGCAGCCGTGACAGTGAGAGTACCTACGAGCAGTACTTC. Its protein product is CASSRDSESTYEQYF.

The sample holds one count of this clonotype. The chain couples TRBV5-1 to TRBJ1-6; D call uncertain. CDR1 and CDR2 (germline): SGHRS, YFSETQ. The CDR3 has 14 residues. The ends were cut back, 2 bases at V and 10 bases at J, with 13 bases in the middle. The CDR3 region is CASSLDPSASPLHF. The DNA for the CDR3 is TGCGCCAGCAGCTTAGATCCGTCTGCGTCACCCCTCCACTTT.

The CDR3 spells CASSSATLPPLLEQYF. CDR3 in DNA: TGTGCCAGCAGTTCGGCTACACTTCCTCCCCTACTCGAGCAGTACTTC. The chain employs TRBV6-2 or TRBV6-3 and TRBJ2-7, with no clear D. With 4 bases removed from V and 6 bases from J, the gap between germline ends came to 22 bases. CDR1 is MNHEY, CDR2 SVGEGT, per germline. The CDR3 loop spans 16 amino acids.

With respect to this clonotype: One end of the junction does not line up with germline, which may come from a read error. The chain recombines TRBV30 with TRBJ2-5; D might be TRBD1 or TRBD2, each matching 6 bases. CDR1 and CDR2 from the germline V gene are GTSNPN and SVGIG (reference sequence). CDR3 length: 13 residues. The CDR3 here is CAWSHVTGAPRHF. The CDR3 region has the DNA TGTGCCTGGAGTCATGTAACGGGGGCCCCCCGGCACTTC.